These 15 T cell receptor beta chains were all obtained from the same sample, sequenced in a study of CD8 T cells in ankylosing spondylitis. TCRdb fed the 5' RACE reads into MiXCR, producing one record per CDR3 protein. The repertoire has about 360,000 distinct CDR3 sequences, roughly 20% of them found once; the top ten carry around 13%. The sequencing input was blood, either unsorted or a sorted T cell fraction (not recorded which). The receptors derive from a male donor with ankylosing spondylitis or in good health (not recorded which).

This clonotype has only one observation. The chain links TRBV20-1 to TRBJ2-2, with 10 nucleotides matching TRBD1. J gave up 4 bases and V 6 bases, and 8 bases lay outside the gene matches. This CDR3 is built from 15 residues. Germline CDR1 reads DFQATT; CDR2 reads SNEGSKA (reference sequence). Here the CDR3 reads CSAKRTGGGTGELFF. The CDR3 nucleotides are TGCAGTGCAAAACGGACAGGGGGTGGCACCGGGGAGCTGTTTTTT.

DNA of the CDR3: TGTGCCTGGAGTATCGCCGCGACCACCCATGAGCAGTTCTTC. Translated: CAWSIAATTHEQFF. The chain employs TRBV30 and TRBJ2-1, with no clear D. This CDR3 has 14 residues. CDR1 GTSNPN and CDR2 SVGIG come from the germline V gene (reference sequence). V lost 2 bases and J 8 bases, leaving 16 bases between the germline ends.

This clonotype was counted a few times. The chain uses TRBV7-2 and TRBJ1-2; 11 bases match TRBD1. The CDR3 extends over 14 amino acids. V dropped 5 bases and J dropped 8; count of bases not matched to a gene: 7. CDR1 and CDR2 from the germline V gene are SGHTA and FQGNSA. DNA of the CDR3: TGTGCCAGCAGCGAGGGGACAGGGGGTCGCGGCTACACCTTC. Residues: CASSEGTGGRGYTF.

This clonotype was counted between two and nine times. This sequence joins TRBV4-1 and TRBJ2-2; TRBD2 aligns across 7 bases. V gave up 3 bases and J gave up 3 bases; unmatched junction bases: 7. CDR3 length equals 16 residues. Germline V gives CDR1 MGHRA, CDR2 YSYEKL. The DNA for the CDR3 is TGCGCCAGCAGCCACCCTGGGGACTACTACACCGGGGAGCTGTTTTTT. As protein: CASSHPGDYYTGELFF.

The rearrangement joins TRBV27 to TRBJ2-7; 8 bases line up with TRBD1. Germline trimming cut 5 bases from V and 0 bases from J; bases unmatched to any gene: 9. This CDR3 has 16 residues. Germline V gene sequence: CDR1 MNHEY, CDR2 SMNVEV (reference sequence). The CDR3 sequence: CASSPPTGEASYEQYF. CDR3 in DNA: TGTGCCAGCAGTCCACCGACAGGGGAGGCCTCCTACGAGCAGTACTTC.

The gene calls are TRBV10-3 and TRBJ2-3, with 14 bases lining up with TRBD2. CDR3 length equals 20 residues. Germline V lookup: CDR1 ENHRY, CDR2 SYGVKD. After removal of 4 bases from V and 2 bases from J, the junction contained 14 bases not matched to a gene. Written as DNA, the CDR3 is TGTGCCATCAGTGGAACCCCACCGGGACTAGCGGGAGAACCCACAGATACGCAGTATTTT. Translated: CAISGTPPGLAGEPTDTQYF.

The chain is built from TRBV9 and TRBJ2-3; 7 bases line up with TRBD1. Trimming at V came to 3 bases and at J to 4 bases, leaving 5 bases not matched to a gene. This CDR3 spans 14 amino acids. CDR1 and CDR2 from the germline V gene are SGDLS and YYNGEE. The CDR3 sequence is CASSGTGVSDTQYF. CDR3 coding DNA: TGTGCCAGCAGCGGAACAGGGGTATCAGATACGCAGTATTTT.

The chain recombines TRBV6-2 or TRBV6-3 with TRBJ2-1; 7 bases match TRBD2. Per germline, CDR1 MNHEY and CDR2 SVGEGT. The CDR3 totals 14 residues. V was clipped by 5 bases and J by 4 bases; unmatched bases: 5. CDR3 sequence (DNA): TGTGCCAGCAGTCCGGGGGGATTATACAATGAGCAGTTCTTC. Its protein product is CASSPGGLYNEQFF.

The CDR3 is CASSLVPGTGRNEQFF. In DNA, the CDR3 is TGTGCCAGCAGCTTAGTGCCGGGGACAGGGCGCAATGAGCAGTTCTTC. This chain links TRBV7-9 with TRBJ2-1, with TRBD1 matching over 9 bases. This CDR3 has 16 amino acids. Germline CDR1 and CDR2: SEHNR and FQNEAQ (reference sequence). J was trimmed by 6 bases and V by 1 base; bases with no gene match: 7.

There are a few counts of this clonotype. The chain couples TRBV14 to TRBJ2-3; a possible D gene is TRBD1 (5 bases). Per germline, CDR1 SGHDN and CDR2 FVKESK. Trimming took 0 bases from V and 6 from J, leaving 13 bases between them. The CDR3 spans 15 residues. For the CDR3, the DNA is TGTGCCAGCAGCCAAGACCTGCCTTCAGGGGATACGCAGTATTTT. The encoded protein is CASSQDLPSGDTQYF.

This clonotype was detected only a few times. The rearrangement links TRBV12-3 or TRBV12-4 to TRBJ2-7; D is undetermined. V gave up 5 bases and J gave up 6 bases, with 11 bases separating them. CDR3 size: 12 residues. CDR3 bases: TGTGCCAGCAGTCTAGGCGTAATCGAGCAGTACTTC. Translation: CASSLGVIEQYF.

CDR3 in DNA: TGCGCCAGCAGCCAAGGACAGGGGGGGACTGAAGCTTTCTTT. It specifies CASSQGQGGTEAFF. The V and J genes are TRBV4-1 and TRBJ1-1; 9 bases fit TRBD1. Germline V CDR1 and CDR2: MGHRA, YSYEKL. CDR3 size: 14 residues. Trimming at V came to 1 base and at J to 5 bases, leaving 2 bases not matched to a gene.

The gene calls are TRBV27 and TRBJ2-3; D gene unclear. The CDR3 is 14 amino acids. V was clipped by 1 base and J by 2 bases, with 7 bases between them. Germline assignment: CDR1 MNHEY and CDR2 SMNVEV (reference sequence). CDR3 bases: TGTGCCAGCAGTTTATTGTTTCCCACAGATACGCAGTATTTT. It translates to CASSLLFPTDTQYF.

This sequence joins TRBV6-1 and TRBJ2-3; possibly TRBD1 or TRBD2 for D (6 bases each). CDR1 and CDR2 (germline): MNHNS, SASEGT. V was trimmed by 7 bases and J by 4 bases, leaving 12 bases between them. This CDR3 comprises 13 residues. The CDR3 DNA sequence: TGTGCCAGCACGCCGGGGGCGGCAGATACGCAGTATTTT. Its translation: CASTPGAADTQYF.

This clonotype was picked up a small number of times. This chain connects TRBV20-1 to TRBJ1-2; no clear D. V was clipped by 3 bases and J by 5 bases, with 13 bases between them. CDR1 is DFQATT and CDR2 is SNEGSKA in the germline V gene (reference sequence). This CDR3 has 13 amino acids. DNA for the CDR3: TGCAGTGCTAGGAGCAGCGCCAATTATGGCTACACCTTC. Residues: CSARSSANYGYTF.